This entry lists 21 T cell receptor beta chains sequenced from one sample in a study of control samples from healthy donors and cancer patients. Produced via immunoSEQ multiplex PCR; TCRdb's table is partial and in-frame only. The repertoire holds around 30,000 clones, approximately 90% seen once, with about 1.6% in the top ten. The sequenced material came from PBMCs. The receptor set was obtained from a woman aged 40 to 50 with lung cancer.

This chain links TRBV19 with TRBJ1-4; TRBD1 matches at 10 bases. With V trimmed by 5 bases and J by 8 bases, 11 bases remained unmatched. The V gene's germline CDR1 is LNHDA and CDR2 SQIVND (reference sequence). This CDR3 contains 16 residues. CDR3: CASSSPRTGGTEKLFF. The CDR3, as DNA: TGTGCCAGTAGTTCGCCCAGGACAGGGGGGACAGAAAAACTGTTTTTT.

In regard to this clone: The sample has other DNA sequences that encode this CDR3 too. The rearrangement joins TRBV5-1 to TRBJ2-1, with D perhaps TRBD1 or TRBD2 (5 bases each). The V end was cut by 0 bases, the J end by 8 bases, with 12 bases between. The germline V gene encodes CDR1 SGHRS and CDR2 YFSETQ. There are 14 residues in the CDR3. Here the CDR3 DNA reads TGCGCCAGCAGCTTGGATCAGGGACGGGATGAGCAGTTCTTC. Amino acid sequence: CASSLDQGRDEQFF.

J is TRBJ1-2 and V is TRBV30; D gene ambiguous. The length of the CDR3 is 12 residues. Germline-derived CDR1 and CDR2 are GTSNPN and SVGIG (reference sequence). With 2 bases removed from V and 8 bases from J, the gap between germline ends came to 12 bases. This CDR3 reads CAWSRQTGGYTF. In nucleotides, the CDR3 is TGTGCCTGGAGTCGGCAGACGGGGGGCTACACCTTC.

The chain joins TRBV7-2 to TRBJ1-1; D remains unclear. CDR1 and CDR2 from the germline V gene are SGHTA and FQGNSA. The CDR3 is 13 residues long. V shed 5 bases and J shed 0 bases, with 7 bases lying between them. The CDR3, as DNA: TGTGCCAGCAGCGCCGCCCTGAACACTGAAGCTTTCTTT. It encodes CASSAALNTEAFF.

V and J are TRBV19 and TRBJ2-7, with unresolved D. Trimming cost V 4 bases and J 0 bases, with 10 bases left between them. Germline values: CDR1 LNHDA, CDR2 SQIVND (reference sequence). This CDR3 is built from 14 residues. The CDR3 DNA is TGTGCCAGTAGTAAGGTTGTCCTCTCCTACGAGCAGTACTTC. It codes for CASSKVVLSYEQYF. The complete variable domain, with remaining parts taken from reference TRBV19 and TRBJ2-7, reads DGGITQSPKYLFRKEGQNVTLSCEQNLNHDAMYWYRQDPGQGLRLIYYSQIVNDFQKGDIAEGYSVSREKKESFPLTVTSAQKNPTAFYLCASSKVVLSYEQYFGPGTRLTVT.

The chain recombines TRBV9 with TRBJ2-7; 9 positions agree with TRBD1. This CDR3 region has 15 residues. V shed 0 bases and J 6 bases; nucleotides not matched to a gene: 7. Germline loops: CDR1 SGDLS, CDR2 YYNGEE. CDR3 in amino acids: CASSVGGQGIGEQYF. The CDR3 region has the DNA TGTGCCAGCAGCGTAGGGGGACAGGGAATCGGCGAGCAGTACTTC.

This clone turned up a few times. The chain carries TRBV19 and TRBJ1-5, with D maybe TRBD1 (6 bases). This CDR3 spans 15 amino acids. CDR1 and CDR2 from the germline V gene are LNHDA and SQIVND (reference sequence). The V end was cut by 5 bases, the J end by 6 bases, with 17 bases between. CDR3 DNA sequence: TGTGCCAGTAGTCTCCATGAAGGAGGGGGTCAGCCCCAGCATTTT. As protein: CASSLHEGGGQPQHF.

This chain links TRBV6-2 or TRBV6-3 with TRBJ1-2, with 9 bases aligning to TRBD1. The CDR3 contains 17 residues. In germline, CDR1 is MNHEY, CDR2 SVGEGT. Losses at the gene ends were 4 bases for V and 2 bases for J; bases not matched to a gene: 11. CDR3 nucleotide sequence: TGTGCCAGCAGTTCCCACAGGGGGCAAGGCTGGAACTATGGCTACACCTTC. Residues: CASSSHRGQGWNYGYTF.

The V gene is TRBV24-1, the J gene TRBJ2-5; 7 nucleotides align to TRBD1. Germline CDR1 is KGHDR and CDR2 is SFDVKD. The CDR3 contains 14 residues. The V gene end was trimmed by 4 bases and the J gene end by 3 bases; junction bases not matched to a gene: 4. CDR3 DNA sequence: TGTGCCACCAGTGAGCCCCAGGGGGAAGAGACCCAGTACTTC. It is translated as CATSEPQGEETQYF.

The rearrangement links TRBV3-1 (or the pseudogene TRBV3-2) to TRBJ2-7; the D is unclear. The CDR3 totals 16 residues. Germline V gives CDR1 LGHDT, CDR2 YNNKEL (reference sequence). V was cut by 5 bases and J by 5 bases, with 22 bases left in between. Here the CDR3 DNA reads TGTGCCAGCAGCATACTCATCACGGCGAGTTTCCACGAGCAGTACTTC. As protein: CASSILITASFHEQYF.

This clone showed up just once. CDR3 amino acids: CASSLVRRPYNEQFF. For the CDR3, the DNA is TGTGCCAGCAGCTTAGTTAGGCGTCCATACAATGAGCAGTTCTTC. The chain carries TRBV11-2 and TRBJ2-1; unclear D gene. Germline V CDR1 and CDR2: SGHAT, FQNNGV. Trimming pared 1 base from V and 4 bases from J, leaving 11 bases between. This CDR3 region has 15 residues.

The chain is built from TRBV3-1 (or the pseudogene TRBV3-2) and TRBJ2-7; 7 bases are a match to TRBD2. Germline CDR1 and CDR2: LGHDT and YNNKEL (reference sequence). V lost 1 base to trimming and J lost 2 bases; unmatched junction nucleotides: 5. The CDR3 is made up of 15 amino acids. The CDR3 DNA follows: TGTGCCAGCAGCCAAGCGGGGGGACTAACCTACGAGCAGTACTTC. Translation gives CASSQAGGLTYEQYF.

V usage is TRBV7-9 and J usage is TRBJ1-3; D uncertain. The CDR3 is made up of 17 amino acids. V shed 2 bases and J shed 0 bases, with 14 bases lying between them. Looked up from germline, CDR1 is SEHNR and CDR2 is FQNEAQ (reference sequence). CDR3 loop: CASSLSRTEDSGNTIYF. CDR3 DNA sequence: TGTGCCAGCAGCTTATCCCGGACGGAAGACTCTGGAAACACCATATATTTT.

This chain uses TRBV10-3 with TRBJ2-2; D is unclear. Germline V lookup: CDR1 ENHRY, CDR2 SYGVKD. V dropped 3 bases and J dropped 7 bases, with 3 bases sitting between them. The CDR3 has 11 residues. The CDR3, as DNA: TGTGCCATCAGTGACGGCGGGGAGCTGTTTTTT. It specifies CAISDGGELFF.

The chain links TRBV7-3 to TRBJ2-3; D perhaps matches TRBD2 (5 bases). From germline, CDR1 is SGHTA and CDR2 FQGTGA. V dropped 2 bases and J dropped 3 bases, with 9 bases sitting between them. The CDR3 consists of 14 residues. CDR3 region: CASSLGLATDTQYF. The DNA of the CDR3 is TGTGCCAGCAGCTTAGGGCTAGCTACAGATACGCAGTATTTT.

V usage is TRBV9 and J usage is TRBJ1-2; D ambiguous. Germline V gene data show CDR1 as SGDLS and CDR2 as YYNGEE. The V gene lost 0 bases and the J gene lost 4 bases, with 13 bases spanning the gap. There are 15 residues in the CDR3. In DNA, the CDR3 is TGTGCCAGCAGCGTAGATGGGTCTCTCGTCTATGGCTACACCTTC. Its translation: CASSVDGSLVYGYTF. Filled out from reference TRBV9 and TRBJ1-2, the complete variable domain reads DSGVTQTPKHLITATGQRVTLRCSPRSGDLSVYWYQQSLDQGLQFLIQYYNGEERAKGNILERFSAQQFPDLHSELNLSSLELGDSALYFCASSVDGSLVYGYTFGSGTRLTVV.

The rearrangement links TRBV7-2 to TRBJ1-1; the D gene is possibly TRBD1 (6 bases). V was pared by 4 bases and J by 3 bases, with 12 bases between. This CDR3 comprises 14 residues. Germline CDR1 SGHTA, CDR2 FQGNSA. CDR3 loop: CASSSSSGDTEAFF. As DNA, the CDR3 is TGTGCCAGCAGCTCAAGCTCAGGGGACACTGAAGCTTTCTTT.

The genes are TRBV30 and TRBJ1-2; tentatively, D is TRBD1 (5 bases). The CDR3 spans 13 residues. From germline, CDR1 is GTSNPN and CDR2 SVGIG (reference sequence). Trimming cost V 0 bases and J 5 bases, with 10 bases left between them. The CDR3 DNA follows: TGTGCCTGGAGTGTAGTGGCAGGGTATGGCTACACCTTC. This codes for CAWSVVAGYGYTF.

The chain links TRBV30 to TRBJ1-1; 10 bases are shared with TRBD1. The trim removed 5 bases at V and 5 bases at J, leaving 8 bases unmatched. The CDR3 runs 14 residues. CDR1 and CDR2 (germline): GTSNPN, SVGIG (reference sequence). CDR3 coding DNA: TGTGCCTGGGGGACAGGGGATGAAGGAACTGAAGCTTTCTTT. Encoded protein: CAWGTGDEGTEAFF. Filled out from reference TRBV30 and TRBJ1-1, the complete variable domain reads SQTIHQWPATLVQPVGSPLSLECTVEGTSNPNLYWYRQAAGRGLQLLFYSVGIGQISSEVPQNLSASRPQDRQFILSSKKLLLSDSGFYLCAWGTGDEGTEAFFGQGTRLTVV.

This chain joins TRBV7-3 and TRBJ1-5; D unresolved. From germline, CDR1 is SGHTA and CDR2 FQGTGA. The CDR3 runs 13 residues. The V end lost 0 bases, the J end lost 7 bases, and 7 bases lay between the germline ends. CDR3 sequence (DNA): TGTGCCAGCAGCTTAACTGAGGGCCAGCCCCAGCATTTT. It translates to CASSLTEGQPQHF.

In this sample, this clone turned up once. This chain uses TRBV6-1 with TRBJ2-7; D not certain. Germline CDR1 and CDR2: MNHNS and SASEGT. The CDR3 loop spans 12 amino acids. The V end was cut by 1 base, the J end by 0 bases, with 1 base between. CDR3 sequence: CASSEVSYEQYF. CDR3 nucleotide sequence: TGTGCCAGCAGTGAAGTCTCCTACGAGCAGTACTTC.